This T cell receptor (beta chain) was documented in a study of blood T cell repertoires in COVID-19. Turning to the study itself: There were acute and convalescent COVID-19 samples, and they came from the United States, Italy and Spain.

Assay used: immunoSEQ multiplex PCR; TCRdb lists only in-frame clones, some missing. The data hold a few hundred thousand clones, with over 75% observed a single time. Individuals drawn from 24 US areas were about 18 to 89 years old. Cohorts were based on clinical histories the participants reported. Recovered status applied to Cohort 3 donors who had two consecutive negative PCRs. It also applied to those with clearance or with symptom resolution. Germline V CDR1 and CDR2: GTSNPN, SVGIG (reference sequence). CDR3 length: 18 residues. The rearrangement links TRBV30 to TRBJ2-6; TRBD2 aligns across 11 bases. What was sequenced was PBMCs or T cells enriched from blood (not recorded which). This TCR was recovered from a woman in her 30s who had recovered from COVID-19. In DNA form, the CDR3 reads TGTGTCATTCAGCCAACTAGCGGGGGTTTGACTGGGGCCAACGTCCTGACTTTC. Translated: CVIQPTSGGLTGANVLTF. The variable domain in full, with the rest retrieved from reference TRBV30 and TRBJ2-6, is SQTIHQWPATLVQPVGSPLSLECTVEGTSNPNLYWYRQAAGRGLQLLFYSVGIGQISSEVPQNLSASRPQDRQFILSSKKLLLSDSGFYLCVIQPTSGGLTGANVLTFGAGSRLTVL.